A selection of T cell receptor beta chains follows, all from one sample in a study of T cell repertoires in aging, cancer and after chemotherapy. TCRdb called the multiplex PCR reads again in MiXCR, with one record for every CDR3 protein. The sample has 6,300 or so distinct CDR3 sequences, 35% seen once. The specimen sequenced was blood. Receptors originate from a human donor in good health. The CDR3 runs from the conserved cysteine through the conserved F or W. The D gene is left open where the match is weak. Size is omitted from some rows. Given values are once, few, many or a class for expanded clones.

cdr3_nt cdr3_aa v_call d_call clone_size j_call
TGTGCCAGCTCACCAGGACAGGTCCTACATTCACCCCTCCACTTT CASSPGQVLHSPLHF TRBV18 TRBD1 . TRBJ1-6
TGTGCCAGCAGTTTATCGTTAAGTCGGGCAAGGGATACGCAGTATTTT CASSLSLSRARDTQYF TRBV27 . few TRBJ2-3
TGTGCCAGCAGCTTGCGCTCGGCCAGTAACTATGGCTACACCTTC CASSLRSASNYGYTF TRBV5-6 . few TRBJ1-2
TGTGCCAGCAGTTACGACTTCTCCTACGAGCAGTACTTC CASSYDFSYEQYF TRBV6-5 . . TRBJ2-7
TGTGCCAGCTCACACAGGTCCTCTAATTCACCCCTCCACTTT CASSHRSSNSPLHF TRBV18 . few TRBJ1-6
TGTGCCAGCAGGGTTTCCTACGAGCAGTACTTC CASRVSYEQYF TRBV27 . few TRBJ2-7
TGTGCCACCAGCAGAGATGTCTTGGGACAGAACTATGGCTACACCTTC CATSRDVLGQNYGYTF TRBV15 TRBD1 few TRBJ1-2
TGCAGCGTTAAAAGGGGACAGGGGAAGTGGAGCTACACCTTC CSVKRGQGKWSYTF TRBV29-1 TRBD1 few TRBJ1-2
TGTGCCAGCAGCGGAGCGTCCTACGAGCAGTACTTC CASSGASYEQYF TRBV6-2/TRBV6-3 . . TRBJ2-7
TGTGCCACCAGCAGAGATCCGAACTCGCAGCCCCAGCATTTT CATSRDPNSQPQHF TRBV15 . medium-sized TRBJ1-5
TGTGCCAGCAGTTTGAGGACTAGCGGGAGGGCCGAATACGAGCAGTACTTC CASSLRTSGRAEYEQYF TRBV27 TRBD2 . TRBJ2-7
TGTGCCAGTAGCTCCCTCGGCAGGGGGGGGTCCTACGAGCAGTACTTC CASSSLGRGGSYEQYF TRBV19 . . TRBJ2-7